This is a list of T cell receptor beta chains from one sample in a study of blood T cell repertoires in COVID-19. Here immunoSEQ multiplex PCR was the method, and the copy in TCRdb shows in-frame clones only, minus some. The data show more than 250,000 clones, with 87% seen just once and around 6% held by the top ten. The specimen sequenced was PBMCs or T cells enriched from blood (not recorded which). The receptors were sampled from a woman aged 25-40 years who had recovered from COVID-19. CDR3s leave out the opening cysteine and the closing phenylalanine or tryptophan. A D gene is named only where the DNA matches it firmly. Clone size is shown for a subset of rows, as once, few, many or a class of expanded clone.

>-|TRBV29-1|TRBJ2-7|-
SVEETSSYEQY
>-|TRBV27|TRBJ2-2|-
ASIRAPGTGELF
>-|TRBV19|TRBJ2-7|-
ASSIAGVSSAPYEQY
>few|TRBV4-2|TRBJ1-4|-
ASSQGRATATNEKLF
>-|TRBV7-9|TRBJ2-6|-
ASSSTRETGANVLT
>-|TRBV27|TRBJ1-1|TRBD1
ASRKQGSNTEAF
>-|TRBV7-2|TRBJ1-6|-
ASQSPSNSPLH
>-|TRBV29-1|TRBJ1-5|TRBD1
SVQDRGSNQPQH
>-|TRBV4-1|TRBJ1-5|-
ASSQVGRSNQPQH
>-|TRBV7-3|TRBJ2-6|TRBD1
ASSLNAGTVHSGANVLT
>-|TRBV6-5|TRBJ2-5|TRBD1
ASSLDQGATETQY
>-|TRBV5-8|TRBJ2-5|-
ASSLGASRKQTQY
>-|TRBV6-5|TRBJ1-2|TRBD1
ASSPQGWGYT
>once|TRBV7-6|TRBJ1-5|-
ASSLRLRLEQPQH
>-|TRBV5-4|TRBJ2-5|TRBD2
ASSEPGLAVETQY
>-|TRBV2|TRBJ2-5|-
ASSPERGTQY